The T cell receptor (beta chain) under discussion was sequenced for a study of blood T cell repertoires in COVID-19. At the level of the study: Material from acute and convalescent COVID-19 was sourced from the United States, Italy and Spain. PBMCs, B-cell-depleted T cells, or T cells were the source of the cDNA or gDNA that made up the material.

This clone appeared a few times. This CDR3 comprises 15 residues. Per the original data handling: Amplification from reference gene primers served as the basis for estimated nucleated cell counts. Method: immunoSEQ multiplex PCR; TCRdb's copy keeps in-frame clones and lacks some. The D gene and trimming were derived from the DNA, and the V and J assignments and clone size from that table. The sample records about 25,000 clones, over 70% being singletons. Sequenced sample: peripheral blood. The TCR was taken from a man in his forties or fifties with active or convalescent COVID-19. This chain links TRBV21-1 with TRBJ2-7; the table gives TRBD1 as D, unverified against the DNA. TRBV21-1 has pseudogene status. This chain's CDR3 is CASSPLGQGNDEQYF. The CDR3 DNA follows: TGTGCCAGCAGCCCCCTTGGACAGGGGAACGACGAGCAGTACTTC.